Listed below are T cell receptor beta chains from one sample, sequenced in a study of blood T cell repertoires in COVID-19. Repertoires were generated with immunoSEQ multiplex PCR, while TCRdb's copy carries only in-frame clones and drops some. In the table there are about 270,000 clones, roughly 86% of which are singletons. The specimen was peripheral blood. All receptors derive from a man aged 40-50 years with active or convalescent COVID-19. Each CDR3 is given with its conserved first and last residue. D genes are given only for firm matches. The size field is filled for only some rows; it gives once, few, many or a size class.

-	TRBJ1-5	-	TRBV11-3	CASSLYRNQPQHF	TGTGCCAGCAGCTTATATCGCAATCAGCCCCAGCATTTT
-	TRBJ2-7	TRBD1	TRBV27	CASNTQGALYEQYF	TGTGCCAGCAACACTCAGGGGGCTCTGTACGAGCAGTACTTC
-	TRBJ2-7	TRBD1	TRBV6-1	CASSELGDRSSYEQYF	TGTGCCAGCAGTGAACTGGGGGACAGGTCGTCCTACGAGCAGTACTTC
-	TRBJ1-2	-	TRBV29-1	CSVRRYGYTF	TGCAGCGTTAGGCGGTATGGCTACACCTTC
-	TRBJ1-6	TRBD1	TRBV15	CATSRDRGVFSYNSPLHF	TGTGCCACCAGCAGGGACAGGGGTGTGTTTTCCTATAATTCACCCCTCCACTTT
-	TRBJ2-7	TRBD2	TRBV7-3	CASSLTAGDSYEQYF	TGTGCCAGCAGCTTAACGGCGGGGGACTCCTACGAGCAGTACTTC
-	TRBJ2-7	-	TRBV3-1/TRBV3-2	CASSLSGQSYEQYF	TGTGCCAGCAGTCTTTCTGGACAGAGCTACGAGCAGTACTTC
-	TRBJ1-1	TRBD1	TRBV19	CASVRDRAYTEAFF	TGTGCCAGCGTCCGGGACAGGGCCTACACTGAAGCTTTCTTT
once	TRBJ1-6	TRBD1	TRBV5-6	CASSQRTGTGSPLHF	TGTGCCAGCAGTCAGCGGACAGGGACAGGGTCACCCCTCCACTTT
-	TRBJ2-1	TRBD1	TRBV27	CASSFGTGVYEQFF	TGTGCCAGCAGTTTTGGGACAGGGGTTTATGAGCAGTTCTTC
-	TRBJ2-1	TRBD1	TRBV4-1	CASSLKWGTGNYNEQFF	TGCGCCAGCAGCCTGAAGTGGGGGACAGGAAATTACAATGAGCAGTTCTTC
-	TRBJ2-2	-	TRBV9	CASSVDGRGTGELFF	TGTGCCAGCAGCGTGGACGGGAGAGGGACCGGGGAGCTGTTTTTT
-	TRBJ2-1	TRBD2	TRBV19	CASSMLAGVVNEQFF	TGTGCCAGTAGTATGTTGGCGGGAGTGGTGAATGAGCAGTTCTTC
-	TRBJ2-1	TRBD2	TRBV7-8	CASSKGTSGTRGEQFF	TGTGCCAGCAGCAAAGGGACTAGCGGGACCCGGGGTGAGCAGTTCTTC
-	TRBJ2-5	TRBD1	TRBV18	CASSPPGQGARETQYF	TGTGCCAGCTCACCACCGGGACAGGGGGCCCGAGAGACCCAGTACTTC
-	TRBJ1-3	-	TRBV14	CASSQEDWSGNTIYF	TGTGCCAGCAGCCAAGAAGACTGGTCTGGAAACACCATATATTTT
-	TRBJ2-7	TRBD2	TRBV6-5	CASSYSAMGLPYEQYF	TGTGCCAGCAGTTACTCTGCTATGGGACTACCCTACGAGCAGTACTTC
-	TRBJ2-1	TRBD2	TRBV5-1	CASSLRSGRANEQFF	TGCGCCAGCAGCTTGCGTAGCGGGAGGGCCAATGAGCAGTTCTTC
-	TRBJ2-3	-	TRBV15	CATSTAPQVDTQYF	TGTGCCACCAGCACGGCACCCCAGGTGGATACGCAGTATTTT
-	TRBJ1-1	-	TRBV6-6	CASTSGQVRREAFF	TGTGCCAGCACCTCCGGGCAAGTGCGGAGGGAAGCTTTCTTT
-	TRBJ2-7	TRBD2	TRBV28	CASSFGTSGTYYEQYF	TGTGCCAGCAGTTTCGGGACTAGCGGGACCTACTACGAGCAGTACTTC
-	TRBJ1-4	-	TRBV2	CASTGQLISNEKLFF	TGTGCCAGCACCGGACAGCTTATCTCTAATGAAAAACTGTTTTTT
-	TRBJ2-7	-	TRBV7-9	CASSAGQNYYYEQYF	TGTGCCAGCAGCGCCGGACAGAACTACTACTACGAGCAGTACTTC
-	TRBJ2-2	TRBD2	TRBV2	CASRERESTGELFF	TGTGCCAGCAGGGAGCGGGAATCGACCGGGGAGCTGTTTTTT
-	TRBJ1-1	-	TRBV19	CASSPWTEGTEAFF	TGTGCCAGTAGTCCCTGGACGGAGGGTACTGAAGCTTTCTTT
-	TRBJ2-2	-	TRBV11-3	CASEEGARTGELFF	TGTGCCAGCGAGGAGGGGGCGAGAACCGGGGAGCTGTTTTTT
-	TRBJ2-3	TRBD2	TRBV6-5	CASSYQAGGQADTQYF	TGTGCCAGCAGTTACCAGGCGGGGGGGCAGGCAGATACGCAGTATTTT
-	TRBJ1-2	-	TRBV6-1	CASSDWGVGYTF	TGTGCCAGCAGTGATTGGGGGGTCGGCTACACCTTC
few	TRBJ2-3	TRBD2	TRBV9	CASTPSGFSTDTQYF	TGTGCCAGCACACCTAGCGGGTTTTCCACAGATACGCAGTATTTT
once	TRBJ2-7	-	TRBV12-3/TRBV12-4	CASSSLRYEQYF	TGTGCCAGCAGTTCACTAAGGTACGAGCAGTACTTC
-	TRBJ1-6	TRBD1	TRBV19	CASSTGQGGNSPLHF	TGTGCCAGTAGTACGGGACAGGGGGGGAATTCACCCCTCCACTTT
once	TRBJ2-7	-	TRBV27	CASSLRGHSYEQYF	TGTGCCAGCAGTTTGCGGGGGCACTCCTACGAGCAGTACTTC
-	TRBJ2-3	TRBD1	TRBV24-1	CATSDFRGGHTDTQYF	TGTGCCACCAGTGATTTTAGAGGGGGCCACACAGATACGCAGTATTTT
-	TRBJ1-4	TRBD1	TRBV5-4	CASSTGQGREKLFF	TGTGCCAGCAGCACGGGACAGGGACGGGAAAAACTGTTTTTT
few	TRBJ2-7	-	TRBV6-5	CASTKRHQEPYEQYF	TGTGCCAGCACCAAACGGCATCAGGAACCGTACGAGCAGTACTTC
once	TRBJ1-5	TRBD1	TRBV13	CASSHGQGGFPQPQHF	TGTGCCAGCAGCCATGGACAGGGAGGTTTTCCTCAGCCCCAGCATTTT
-	TRBJ1-2	TRBD1	TRBV19	CASRRQGANYGYTF	TGTGCCAGTAGGAGACAGGGGGCTAACTATGGCTACACCTTC
-	TRBJ2-3	TRBD2	TRBV7-9	CASSFPRTSGRSTDTQYF	TGTGCCAGCAGCTTCCCTCGGACTAGCGGGAGGAGCACAGATACGCAGTATTTT
-	TRBJ2-5	-	TRBV5-1	CASSFGVVETQYF	TGCGCCAGCAGCTTCGGGGTTGTGGAGACCCAGTACTTC
-	TRBJ2-6	-	TRBV5-4	CASSLTISGANVLTF	TGTGCCAGCAGCTTGACTATCTCTGGGGCCAACGTCCTGACTTTC
-	TRBJ1-4	-	TRBV18	CASSRRETNEKLFF	TGTGCCAGCTCACGTAGGGAGACTAATGAAAAACTGTTTTTT
-	TRBJ1-2	-	TRBV5-6	CASKYEVGYTF	TGTGCCAGCAAGTATGAGGTTGGCTACACCTTC
-	TRBJ2-7	TRBD2	TRBV6-5	CASSYLSGSMSREQYF	TGTGCCAGCAGTTACCTCAGCGGGAGTATGAGCCGCGAGCAGTACTTC
once	TRBJ2-5	TRBD1	TRBV5-1	CASSLITGVGTETQYF	TGCGCCAGCAGCTTAATTACAGGGGTGGGCACAGAGACCCAGTACTTC
-	TRBJ1-4	TRBD1	TRBV9	CASSTPGQETEKLFF	TGTGCCAGCAGCACGCCGGGACAGGAGACTGAAAAACTGTTTTTT
-	TRBJ1-2	-	TRBV29-1	CSVVITDTRGNYGYTF	TGCAGCGTTGTAATCACGGACACCCGGGGGAACTATGGCTACACCTTC
-	TRBJ2-7	TRBD1	TRBV10-3	CAISANRGVDEQYF	TGTGCCATCAGTGCCAACAGGGGTGTTGACGAGCAGTACTTC
-	TRBJ1-5	TRBD1	TRBV19	CASSPDRGFNQPQHF	TGTGCCAGTAGCCCGGACAGGGGATTCAATCAGCCCCAGCATTTT
-	TRBJ1-5	TRBD1	TRBV7-9	CASSLGQGRDQPQHF	TGTGCCAGCAGCCTCGGACAGGGTCGGGATCAGCCCCAGCATTTT
-	TRBJ1-1	-	TRBV5-1	CASSPQRGAGTEAFF	TGCGCCAGCAGCCCACAGCGGGGGGCTGGAACTGAAGCTTTCTTT
-	TRBJ1-6	-	TRBV5-6	CASSLASGDSPLHF	TGTGCCAGCAGCTTGGCCTCGGGTGATTCACCCCTCCACTTT
-	TRBJ2-5	TRBD2	TRBV3-1/TRBV3-2	CASSTLATQETQYF	TGTGCCAGCAGCACACTAGCGACCCAAGAGACCCAGTACTTC
-	TRBJ2-2	TRBD2	TRBV10-2	CASSALAGGTGELFF	TGCGCCAGCAGTGCCTTAGCGGGAGGGACCGGGGAGCTGTTTTTT
-	TRBJ1-6	TRBD1	TRBV10-3	CAISESRGRDNSPLHF	TGTGCCATCAGTGAGTCCAGGGGGCGCGATAATTCACCCCTCCACTTT